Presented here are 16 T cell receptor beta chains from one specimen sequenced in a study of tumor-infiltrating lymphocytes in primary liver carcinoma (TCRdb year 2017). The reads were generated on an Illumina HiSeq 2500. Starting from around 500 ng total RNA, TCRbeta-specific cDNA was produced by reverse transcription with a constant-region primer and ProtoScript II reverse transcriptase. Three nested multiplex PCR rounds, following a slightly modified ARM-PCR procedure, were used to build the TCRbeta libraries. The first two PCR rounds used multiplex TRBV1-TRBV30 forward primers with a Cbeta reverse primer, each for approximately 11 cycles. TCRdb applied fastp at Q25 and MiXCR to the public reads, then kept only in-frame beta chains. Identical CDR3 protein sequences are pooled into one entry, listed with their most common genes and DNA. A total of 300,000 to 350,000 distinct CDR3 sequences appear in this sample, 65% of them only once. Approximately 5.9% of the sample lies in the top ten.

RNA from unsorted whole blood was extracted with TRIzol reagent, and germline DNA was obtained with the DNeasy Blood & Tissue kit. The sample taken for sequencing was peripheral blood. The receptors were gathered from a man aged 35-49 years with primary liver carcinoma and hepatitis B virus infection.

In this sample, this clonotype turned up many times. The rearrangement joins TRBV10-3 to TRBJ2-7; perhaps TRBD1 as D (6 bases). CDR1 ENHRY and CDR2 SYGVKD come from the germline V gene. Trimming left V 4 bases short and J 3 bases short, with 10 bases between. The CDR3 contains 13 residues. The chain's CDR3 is CAISGQVGYEQYF. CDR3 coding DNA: TGTGCCATCAGTGGACAGGTGGGCTACGAGCAGTACTTC.

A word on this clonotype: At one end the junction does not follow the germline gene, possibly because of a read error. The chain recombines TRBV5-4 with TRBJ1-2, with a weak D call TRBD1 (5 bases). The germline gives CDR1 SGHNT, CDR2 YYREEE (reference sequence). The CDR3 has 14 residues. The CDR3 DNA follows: TGTGCCAGTAGCTTGTTCGGGGGGAACTATAGCTACACCTTC. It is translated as CASSLFGGNYSYTF.

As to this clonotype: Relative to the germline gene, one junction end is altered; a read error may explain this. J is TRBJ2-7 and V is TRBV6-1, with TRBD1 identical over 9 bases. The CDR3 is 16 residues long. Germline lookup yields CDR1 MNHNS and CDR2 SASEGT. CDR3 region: CASTFNRDRAPYEQHF. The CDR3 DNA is TGTGCCAGCACTTTCAACCGGGACAGGGCCCCCTACGAGCAGCACTTC.

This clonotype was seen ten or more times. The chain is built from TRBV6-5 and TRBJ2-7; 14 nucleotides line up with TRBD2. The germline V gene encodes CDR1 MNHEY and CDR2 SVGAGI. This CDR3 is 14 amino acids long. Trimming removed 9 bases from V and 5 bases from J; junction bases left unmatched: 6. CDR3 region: CASKGTSGSDEQYF. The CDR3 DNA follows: TGTGCCAGTAAGGGGACTAGCGGGAGCGACGAGCAGTACTTC.

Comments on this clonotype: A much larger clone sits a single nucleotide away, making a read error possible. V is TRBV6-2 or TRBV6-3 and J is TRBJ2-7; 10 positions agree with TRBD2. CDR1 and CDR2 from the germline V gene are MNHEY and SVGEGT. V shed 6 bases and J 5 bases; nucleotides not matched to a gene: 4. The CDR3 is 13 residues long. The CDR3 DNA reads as TGTGCCAGCAGACCCGGGACTAGCGACGAGCAGTACTTC. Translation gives CASRPGTSDEQYF.

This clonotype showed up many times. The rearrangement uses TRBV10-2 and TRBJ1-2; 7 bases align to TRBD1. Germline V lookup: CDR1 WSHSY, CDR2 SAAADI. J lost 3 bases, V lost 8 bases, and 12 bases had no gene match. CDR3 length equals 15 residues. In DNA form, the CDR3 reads TGCGCCAGCGGGGACACAGGGGAGGTTTACTATGGCTACACCTTC. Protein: CASGDTGEVYYGYTF.

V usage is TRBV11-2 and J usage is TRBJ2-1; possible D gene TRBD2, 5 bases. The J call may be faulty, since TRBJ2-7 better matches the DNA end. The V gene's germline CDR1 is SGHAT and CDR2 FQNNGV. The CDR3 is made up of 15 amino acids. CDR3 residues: CASRLDWLAYDEQYF. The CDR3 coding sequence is TGTGCCAGCAGGTTGGACTGGTTGGCGTACGATGAGCAGTACTTC.

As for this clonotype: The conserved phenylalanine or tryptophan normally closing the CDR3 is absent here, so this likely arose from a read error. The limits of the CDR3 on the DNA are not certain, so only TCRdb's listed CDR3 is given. The CDR3 is CAGSLLGGSATGELFI. The gene calls are TRBV11-2 and TRBJ2-2; TRBD2 is the table's D call, not checked against the DNA. The CDR3 comprises 16 residues, both ends counted. Germline V gene sequence: CDR1 SGHAT, CDR2 FQNNGV.

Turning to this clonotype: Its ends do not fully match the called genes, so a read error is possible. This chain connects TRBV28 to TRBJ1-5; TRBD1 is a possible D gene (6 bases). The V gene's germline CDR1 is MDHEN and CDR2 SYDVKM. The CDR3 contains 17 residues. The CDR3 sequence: CASSTAITGNSNQPQHF. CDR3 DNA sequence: TGTGCCAGCAGCACTGCGATTACAGGGAATAGCAATCAACCCCAGCATTTT.

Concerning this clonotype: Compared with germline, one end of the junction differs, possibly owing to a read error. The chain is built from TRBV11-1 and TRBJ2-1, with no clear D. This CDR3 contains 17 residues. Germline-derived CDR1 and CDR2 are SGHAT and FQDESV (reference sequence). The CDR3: CASISPALASSYNDQFF. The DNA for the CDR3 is TGTGCCAGCATCTCGCCCGCGCTGGCCAGCTCCTACAATGATCAGTTCTTC. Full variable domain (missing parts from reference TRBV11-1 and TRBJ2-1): EAEVAQSPRYKITEKSQAVAFWCDPISGHATLYWYRQILGQGPELLVQFQDESVVDDSQLPKDRFSAERLKGVDSTLKIQPAELGDSAMYLCASISPALASSYNDQFFGPGTRLTVL.

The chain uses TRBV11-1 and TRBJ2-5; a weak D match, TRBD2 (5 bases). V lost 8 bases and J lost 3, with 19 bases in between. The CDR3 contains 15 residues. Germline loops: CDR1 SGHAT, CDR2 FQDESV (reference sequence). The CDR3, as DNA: TGTGCCAGCTGCCCACCCCTAGCTGGGAAAGAGACCCAGTACTTC. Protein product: CASCPPLAGKETQYF.

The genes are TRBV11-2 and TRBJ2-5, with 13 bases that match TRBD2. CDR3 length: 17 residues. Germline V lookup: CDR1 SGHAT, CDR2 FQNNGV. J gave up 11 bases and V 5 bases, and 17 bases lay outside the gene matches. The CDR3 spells CASSPWTSGSSYNEQYF. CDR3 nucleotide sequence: TGTGCCAGCAGCCCCTGGACTAGCGGGAGTAGTTACAATGAGCAGTACTTC. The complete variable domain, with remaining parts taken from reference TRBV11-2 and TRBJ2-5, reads EAGVAQSPRYKIIEKRQSVAFWCNPISGHATLYWYQQILGQGPKLLIQFQNNGVVDDSQLPKDRFSAERLKGVDSTLKIQPAKLEDSAVYLCASSPWTSGSSYNEQYFGPGTRLLVL.

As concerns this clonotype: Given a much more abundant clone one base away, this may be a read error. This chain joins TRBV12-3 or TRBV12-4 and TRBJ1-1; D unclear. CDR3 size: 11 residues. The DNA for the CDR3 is TGTACCAGCAGTCGGGGCACTGAAGCTTTCTTT. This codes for CTSSRGTEAFF.

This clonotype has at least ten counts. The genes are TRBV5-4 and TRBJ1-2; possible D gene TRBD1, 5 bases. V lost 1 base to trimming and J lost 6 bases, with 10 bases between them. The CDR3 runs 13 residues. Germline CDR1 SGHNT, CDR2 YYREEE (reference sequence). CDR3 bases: TGTGCCAGCAGCTTGAGAGGGGTTAATGGCTACACCTTC. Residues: CASSLRGVNGYTF.

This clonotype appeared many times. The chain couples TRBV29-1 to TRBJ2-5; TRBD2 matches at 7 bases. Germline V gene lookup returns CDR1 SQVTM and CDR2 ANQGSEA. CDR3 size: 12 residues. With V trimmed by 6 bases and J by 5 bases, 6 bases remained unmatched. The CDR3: CSVGWGGETQYF. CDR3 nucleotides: TGCAGCGTGGGTTGGGGGGGTGAGACCCAGTACTTC.

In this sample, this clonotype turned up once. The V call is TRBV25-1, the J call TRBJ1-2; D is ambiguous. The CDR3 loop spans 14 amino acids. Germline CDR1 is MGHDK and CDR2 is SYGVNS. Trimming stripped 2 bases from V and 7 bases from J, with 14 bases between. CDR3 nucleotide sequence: TGTGCCAGCAGTGAAGGGGTATCGCGGGGTGGCTACACCTTC. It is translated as CASSEGVSRGGYTF.